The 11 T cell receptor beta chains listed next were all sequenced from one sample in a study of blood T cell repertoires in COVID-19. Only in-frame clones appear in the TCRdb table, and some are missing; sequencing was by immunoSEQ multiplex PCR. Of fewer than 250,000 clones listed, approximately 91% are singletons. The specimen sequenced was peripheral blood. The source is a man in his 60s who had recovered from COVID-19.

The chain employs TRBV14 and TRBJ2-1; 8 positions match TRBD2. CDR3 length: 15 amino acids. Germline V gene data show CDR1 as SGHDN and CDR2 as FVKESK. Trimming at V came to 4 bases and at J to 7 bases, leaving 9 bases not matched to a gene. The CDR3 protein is CASSPLGLASNEQFF. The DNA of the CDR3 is TGTGCCAGCAGCCCCCTCGGACTAGCAAGTAATGAGCAGTTCTTC.

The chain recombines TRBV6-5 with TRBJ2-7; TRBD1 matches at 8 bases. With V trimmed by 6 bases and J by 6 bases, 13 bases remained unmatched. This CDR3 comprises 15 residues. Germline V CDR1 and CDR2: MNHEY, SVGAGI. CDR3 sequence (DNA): TGTGCCAGCAGCGGGGACAGGTGGTTAAGTTCCGAGCAGTACTTC. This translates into CASSGDRWLSSEQYF.

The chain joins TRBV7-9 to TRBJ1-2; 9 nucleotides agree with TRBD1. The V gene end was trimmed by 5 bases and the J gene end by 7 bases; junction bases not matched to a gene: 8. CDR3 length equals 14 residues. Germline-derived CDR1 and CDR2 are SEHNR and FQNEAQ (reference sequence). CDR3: CASSLIQQGAGYTF. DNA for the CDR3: TGTGCCAGCAGCCTGATCCAACAGGGGGCTGGCTACACCTTC.

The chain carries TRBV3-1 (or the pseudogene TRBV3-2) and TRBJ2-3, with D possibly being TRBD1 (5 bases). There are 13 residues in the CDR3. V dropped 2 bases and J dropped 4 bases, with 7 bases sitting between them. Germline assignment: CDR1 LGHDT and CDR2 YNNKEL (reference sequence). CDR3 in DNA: TGTGCCAGCAGCCAAAAGGGGCCAGATACGCAGTATTTT. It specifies CASSQKGPDTQYF.

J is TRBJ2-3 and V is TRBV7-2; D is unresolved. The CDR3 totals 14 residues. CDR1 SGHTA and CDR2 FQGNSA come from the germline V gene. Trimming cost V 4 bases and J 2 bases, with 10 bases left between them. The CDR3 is CASSSSGATDTQYF. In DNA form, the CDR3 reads TGTGCCAGCAGCTCTAGTGGAGCCACAGATACGCAGTATTTT.

The CDR3 spells CASSLETAPTRQYF. The CDR3 DNA is TGCGCCAGCAGCTTGGAGACAGCACCTACGAGGCAGTACTTC. The chain recombines TRBV5-1 with TRBJ2-7; possibly TRBD1 for D (5 bases). Trimming took off 0 bases at V and 9 bases at J, with 16 bases between the two ends. The CDR3 sequence is 14 residues long. CDR1 and CDR2 from the germline V gene are SGHRS and YFSETQ.

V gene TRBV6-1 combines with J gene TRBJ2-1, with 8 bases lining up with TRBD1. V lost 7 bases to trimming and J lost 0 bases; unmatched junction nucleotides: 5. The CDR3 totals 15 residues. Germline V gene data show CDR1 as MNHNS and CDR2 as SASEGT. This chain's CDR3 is CASNLDRASYNEQFF. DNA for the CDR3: TGTGCCAGCAACTTGGACAGGGCCTCCTACAATGAGCAGTTCTTC.

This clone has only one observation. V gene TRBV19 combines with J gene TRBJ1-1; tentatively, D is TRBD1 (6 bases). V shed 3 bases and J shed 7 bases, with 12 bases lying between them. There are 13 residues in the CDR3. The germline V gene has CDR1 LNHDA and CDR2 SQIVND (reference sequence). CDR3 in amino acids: CASSIRQDFEAFF. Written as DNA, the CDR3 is TGTGCCAGTAGTATCCGACAGGACTTTGAAGCTTTCTTT.

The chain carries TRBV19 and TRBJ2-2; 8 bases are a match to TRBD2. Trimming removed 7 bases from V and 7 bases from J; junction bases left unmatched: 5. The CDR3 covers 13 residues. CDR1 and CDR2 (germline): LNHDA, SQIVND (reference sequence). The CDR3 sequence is CASKAGGNGELFF. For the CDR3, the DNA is TGTGCCAGTAAGGCGGGGGGTAACGGGGAGCTGTTTTTT.

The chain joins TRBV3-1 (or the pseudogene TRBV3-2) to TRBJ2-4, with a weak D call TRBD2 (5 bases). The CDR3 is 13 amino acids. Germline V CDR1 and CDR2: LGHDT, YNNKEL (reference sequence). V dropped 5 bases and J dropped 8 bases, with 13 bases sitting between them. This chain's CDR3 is CASSSSAGDIQYF. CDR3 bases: TGTGCCAGCAGCTCTTCTGCCGGGGACATTCAGTACTTC.

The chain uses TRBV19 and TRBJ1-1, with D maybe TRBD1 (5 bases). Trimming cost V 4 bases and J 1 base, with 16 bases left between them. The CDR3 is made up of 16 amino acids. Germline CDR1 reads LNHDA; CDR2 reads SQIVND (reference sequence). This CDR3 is CASSTPRGRGNTEAFF. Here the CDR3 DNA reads TGTGCCAGTAGTACCCCACGGGGGAGGGGGAACACTGAAGCTTTCTTT.